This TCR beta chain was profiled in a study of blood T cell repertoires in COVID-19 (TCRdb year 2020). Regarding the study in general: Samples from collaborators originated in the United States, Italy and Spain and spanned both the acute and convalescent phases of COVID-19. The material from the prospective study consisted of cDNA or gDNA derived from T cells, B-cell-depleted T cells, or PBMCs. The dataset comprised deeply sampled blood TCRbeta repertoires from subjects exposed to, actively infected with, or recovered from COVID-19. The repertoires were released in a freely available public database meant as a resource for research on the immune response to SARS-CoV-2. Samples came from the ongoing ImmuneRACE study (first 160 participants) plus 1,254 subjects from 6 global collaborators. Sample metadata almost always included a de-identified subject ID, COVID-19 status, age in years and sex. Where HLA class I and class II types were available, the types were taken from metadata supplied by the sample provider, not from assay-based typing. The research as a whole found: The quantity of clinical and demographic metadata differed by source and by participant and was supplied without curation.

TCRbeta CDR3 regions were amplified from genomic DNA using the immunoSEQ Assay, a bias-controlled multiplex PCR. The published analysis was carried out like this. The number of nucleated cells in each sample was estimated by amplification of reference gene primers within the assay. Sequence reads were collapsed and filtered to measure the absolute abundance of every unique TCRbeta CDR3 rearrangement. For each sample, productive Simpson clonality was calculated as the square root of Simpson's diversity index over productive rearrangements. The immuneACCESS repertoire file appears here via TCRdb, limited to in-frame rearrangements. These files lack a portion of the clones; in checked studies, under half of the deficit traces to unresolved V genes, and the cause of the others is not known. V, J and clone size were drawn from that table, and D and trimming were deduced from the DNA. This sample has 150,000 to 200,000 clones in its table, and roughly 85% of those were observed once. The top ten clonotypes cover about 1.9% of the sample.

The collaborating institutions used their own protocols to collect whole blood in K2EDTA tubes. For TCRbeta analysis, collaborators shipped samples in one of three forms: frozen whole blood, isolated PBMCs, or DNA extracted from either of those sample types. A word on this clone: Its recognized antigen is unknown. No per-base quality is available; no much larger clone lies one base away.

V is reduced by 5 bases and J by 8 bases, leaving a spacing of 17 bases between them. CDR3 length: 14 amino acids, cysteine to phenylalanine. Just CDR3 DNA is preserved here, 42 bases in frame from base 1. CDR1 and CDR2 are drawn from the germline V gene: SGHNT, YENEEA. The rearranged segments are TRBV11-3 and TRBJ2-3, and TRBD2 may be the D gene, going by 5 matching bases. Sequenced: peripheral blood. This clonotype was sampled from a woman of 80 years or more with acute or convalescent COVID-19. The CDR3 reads CASSPSGELGTQYF. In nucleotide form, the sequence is TGTGCCAGCAGCCCTAGTGGGGAGTTGGGTACGCAGTATTTT.